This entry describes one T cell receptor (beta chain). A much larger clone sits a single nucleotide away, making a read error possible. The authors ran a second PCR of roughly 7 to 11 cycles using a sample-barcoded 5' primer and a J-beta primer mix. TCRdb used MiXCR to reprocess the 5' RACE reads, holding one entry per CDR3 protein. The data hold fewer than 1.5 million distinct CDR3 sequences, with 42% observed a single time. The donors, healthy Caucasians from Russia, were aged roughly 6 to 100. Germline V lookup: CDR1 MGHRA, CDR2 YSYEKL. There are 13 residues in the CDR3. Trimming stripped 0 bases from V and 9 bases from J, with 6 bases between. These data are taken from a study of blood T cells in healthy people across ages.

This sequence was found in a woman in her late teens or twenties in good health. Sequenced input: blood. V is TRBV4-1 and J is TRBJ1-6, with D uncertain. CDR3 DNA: TGCGCCAGCAGCCAAGATTCCGCTTCACCCCTCCACTTT. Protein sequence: CASSQDSASPLHF.